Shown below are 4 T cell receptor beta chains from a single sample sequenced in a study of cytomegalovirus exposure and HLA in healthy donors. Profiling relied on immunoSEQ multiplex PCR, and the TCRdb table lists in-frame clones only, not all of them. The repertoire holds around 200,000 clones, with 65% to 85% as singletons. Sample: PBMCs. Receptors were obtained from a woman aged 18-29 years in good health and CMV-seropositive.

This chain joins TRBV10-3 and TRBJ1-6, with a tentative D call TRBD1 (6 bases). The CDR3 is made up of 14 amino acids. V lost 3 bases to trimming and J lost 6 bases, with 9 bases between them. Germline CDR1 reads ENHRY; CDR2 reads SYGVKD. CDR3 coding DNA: TGTGCCATCAGTGAAGGACAGCGTAATTCACCCCTCCACTTT. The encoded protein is CAISEGQRNSPLHF.

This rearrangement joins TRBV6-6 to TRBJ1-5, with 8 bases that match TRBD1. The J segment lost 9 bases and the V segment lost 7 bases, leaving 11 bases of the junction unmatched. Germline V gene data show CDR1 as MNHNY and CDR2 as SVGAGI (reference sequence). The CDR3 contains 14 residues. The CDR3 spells CASTPGGAMGPQHF. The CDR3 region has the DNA TGTGCCAGCACCCCAGGGGGCGCGATGGGGCCCCAGCATTTT.

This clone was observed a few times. In nucleotides, the CDR3 is TGTGCCAGCAGCTCAAACACTGAAGCTTTCTTT. This encodes CASSSNTEAFF. J is TRBJ1-1 and V is TRBV5-4; D ambiguous. Germline V gene data show CDR1 as SGHNT and CDR2 as YYREEE (reference sequence). Trimming removed 3 bases at V and 2 bases at J, with 2 bases between. This CDR3 has 11 residues.

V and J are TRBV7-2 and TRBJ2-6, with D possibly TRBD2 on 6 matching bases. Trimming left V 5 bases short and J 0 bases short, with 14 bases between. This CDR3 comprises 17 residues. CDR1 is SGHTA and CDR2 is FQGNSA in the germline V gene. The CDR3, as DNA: TGTGCCAGCAGCCCCGTCGGCGGGGCCTCTGGGGCCAACGTCCTGACTTTC. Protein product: CASSPVGGASGANVLTF.